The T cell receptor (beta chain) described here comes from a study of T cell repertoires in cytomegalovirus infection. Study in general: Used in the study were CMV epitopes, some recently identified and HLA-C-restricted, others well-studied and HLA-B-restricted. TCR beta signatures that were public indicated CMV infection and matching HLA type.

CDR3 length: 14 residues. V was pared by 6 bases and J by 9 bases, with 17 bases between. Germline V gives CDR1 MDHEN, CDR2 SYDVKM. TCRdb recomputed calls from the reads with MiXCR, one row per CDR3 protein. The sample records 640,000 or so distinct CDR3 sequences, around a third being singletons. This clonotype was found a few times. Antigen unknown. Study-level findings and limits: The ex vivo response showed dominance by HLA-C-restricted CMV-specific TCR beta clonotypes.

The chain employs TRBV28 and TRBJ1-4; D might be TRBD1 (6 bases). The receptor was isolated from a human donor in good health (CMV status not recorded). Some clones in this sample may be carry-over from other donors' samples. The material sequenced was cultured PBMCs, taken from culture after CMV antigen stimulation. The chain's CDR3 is CASRPTGTLKKLFF. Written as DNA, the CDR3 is TGTGCCAGCAGACCTACAGGGACCCTTAAAAAACTGTTTTTT.